What follows are 31 T cell receptor beta chains derived from one specimen sequenced in a study of OX40 agonist ivuxolimab in advanced cancers. Clones were sequenced by immunoSEQ multiplex PCR, and TCRdb holds only the in-frame ones, with some missing. The data show more than 70,000 clones, about four fifths seen once. Source: CD4+ or CD8+ T cells sorted from blood, taken in a trial of the OX40 agonist ivuxolimab. The receptors come from an adult with an advanced solid tumor such as melanoma, head and neck, liver or kidney cancer.

V gene TRBV6-1 combines with J gene TRBJ2-1, with D possibly TRBD1 on 6 matching bases. The ends were cut back, 2 bases at V and 9 bases at J, with 14 bases in the middle. The germline V gene has CDR1 MNHNS and CDR2 SASEGT. There are 14 residues in the CDR3. The CDR3, as DNA: TGTGCCAGCAGTGAAAAGGGGGTACTACGTGAGCAGTTCTTC. It yields the protein CASSEKGVLREQFF.

The chain links TRBV5-1 to TRBJ2-3; 8 bases align to TRBD2. Trimming removed 5 bases from V and 2 bases from J; junction bases left unmatched: 7. CDR1 is SGHRS and CDR2 is YFSETQ in the germline V gene. The CDR3 sequence is 15 residues long. In DNA form, the CDR3 reads TGCGCCAGCAGGGACGGGAGGGTTTCCACAGATACGCAGTATTTT. It translates to CASRDGRVSTDTQYF.

This chain uses TRBV2 with TRBJ1-5, with TRBD1 matching over 9 bases. Germline V gene lookup returns CDR1 SNHLY and CDR2 FYNNEI. V lost 4 bases to trimming and J lost 6 bases; unmatched junction nucleotides: 7. CDR3 length: 15 residues. This CDR3 is CASSGSDRGVQPQHF. CDR3 nucleotide sequence: TGTGCCAGCAGTGGTAGTGACAGGGGGGTTCAGCCCCAGCATTTT. Complete variable domain (other parts from reference TRBV2 and TRBJ1-5): EPEVTQTPSHQVTQMGQEVILRCVPISNHLYFYWYRQILGQKVEFLVSFYNNEISEKSEIFDDQFSVERPDGSNFTLKIRSTKLEDSAMYFCASSGSDRGVQPQHFGDGTRLSIL.

The rearrangement joins TRBV28 to TRBJ2-7, with 9 bases matching TRBD2. Germline CDR1 MDHEN, CDR2 SYDVKM. This CDR3 is built from 22 residues. Trimming took 7 bases from V and 0 from J; bases not matched to a gene: 28. This CDR3 reads CASTNPGTVRTASGAFSYEQYF. The CDR3 nucleotides are TGTGCCAGCACTAATCCTGGGACAGTCCGTACAGCTAGCGGGGCGTTCTCCTACGAGCAGTACTTC. The whole variable domain, remainder taken from reference TRBV28 and TRBJ2-7, is DVKVTQSSRYLVKRTGEKVFLECVQDMDHENMFWYRQDPGLGLRLIYFSYDVKMKEKGDIPEGYSVSREKKERFSLILESASTNQTSMYLCASTNPGTVRTASGAFSYEQYFGPGTRLTVT.

The J gene is TRBJ2-7, the V gene TRBV6-1; 7 bases fit TRBD2. Germline loops: CDR1 MNHNS, CDR2 SASEGT. Losses at the gene ends were 7 bases for V and 3 bases for J; bases not matched to a gene: 9. This CDR3 region has 14 residues. CDR3 region: CASNPSGNNYEQYF. Written as DNA, the CDR3 is TGTGCCAGCAACCCTAGCGGAAACAACTACGAGCAGTACTTC.

The V call is TRBV12-5, the J call TRBJ2-2; D not certain. Per the germline V gene, CDR1 is LGHNT and CDR2 is FRNRAP. The CDR3 is 13 amino acids. V was pared by 0 bases and J by 6 bases, with 5 bases between. The CDR3 reads CASGLVHPGELFF. CDR3 in DNA: TGTGCTAGTGGTTTGGTACACCCCGGGGAGCTGTTTTTT.

This clone appeared a single time. This chain uses TRBV12-5 with TRBJ2-2; 7 positions agree with TRBD1. CDR3 length: 16 residues. Germline values: CDR1 LGHNT, CDR2 FRNRAP. J was trimmed by 4 bases and V by 0 bases; bases with no gene match: 5. The CDR3 sequence: CASGLVRGQATGELFF. CDR3 in DNA: TGTGCTAGTGGTTTGGTACGTGGACAGGCCACCGGGGAGCTGTTTTTT.

This sequence joins TRBV10-1 and TRBJ2-7; perhaps TRBD2 as D (6 bases). There are 15 residues in the CDR3. Germline CDR1 reads WNHNN; CDR2 reads SYGVQD (reference sequence). Trimming left V 0 bases short and J 6 bases short, with 15 bases between. CDR3 in amino acids: CASSESGVMGGEQYF. Here the CDR3 DNA reads TGCGCCAGCAGTGAGTCTGGGGTGATGGGAGGCGAGCAGTACTTC.

The chain has TRBV9 and TRBJ2-3, with 9 bases matching TRBD2. Germline V gives CDR1 SGDLS, CDR2 YYNGEE. The CDR3 covers 16 residues. Losses at the gene ends were 3 bases for V and 2 bases for J; bases not matched to a gene: 7. Here the CDR3 reads CASSATSGRYTDTQYF. Here the CDR3 DNA reads TGTGCCAGCAGCGCGACTAGCGGTCGCTACACAGATACGCAGTATTTT.

CDR3 sequence (DNA): TGTGCCAGCCAGGGGGCAACTAATGAAAAACTGTTTTTT. Protein: CASQGATNEKLFF. The V call is TRBV2, the J call TRBJ1-4, with 7 nucleotides matching TRBD1. J gave up 0 bases and V 8 bases, and 0 bases lay outside the gene matches. Germline-derived CDR1 and CDR2 are SNHLY and FYNNEI. This CDR3 comprises 13 residues.

With regard to this clone: One end of the junction does not line up with germline, which may come from a read error. The chain employs TRBV5-1 and TRBJ2-1, with a weak D call TRBD2 (6 bases). CDR3 length: 15 residues. CDR1 is SGHRS and CDR2 is YFSETQ in the germline V gene. CDR3 region: CANSLAPGEYNEQFF. The CDR3, as DNA: TGCGCCAACAGCTTGGCCCCGGGGGAGTACAATGAGCAGTTCTTC. The full variable domain, its missing parts supplied by reference TRBV5-1 and TRBJ2-1, is KAGVTQTPRYLIKTRGQQVTLSCSPISGHRSVSWYQQTPGQGLQFLFEYFSETQRNKGNFPGRFSGRQFSNSRSEMNVSTLELGDSALYLCANSLAPGEYNEQFFGPGTRLTVL.

In nucleotides, the CDR3 is TGTGCCAGCAGCCCCCCCTGGCTATTGGACTACAATGAGCAGTTCTTC. It encodes CASSPPWLLDYNEQFF. The chain links TRBV5-6 to TRBJ2-1; D gene ambiguous. Looked up from germline, CDR1 is SGHDT and CDR2 is YYEEEE. This CDR3 is 16 amino acids long. V lost 4 bases, J lost 3 bases, and 17 bases lay in between.

This chain uses TRBV18 with TRBJ2-5; the D is unclear. The CDR3 is 15 amino acids. V gave up 0 bases and J gave up 5 bases, with 13 bases separating them. The germline V gene encodes CDR1 KGHSH and CDR2 LQKENI. The CDR3 reads CASSPPSRKEETQYF. The CDR3 DNA reads as TGTGCCAGCTCACCACCTAGCAGGAAGGAGGAGACCCAGTACTTC.

This clone turned up a few times. The chain recombines TRBV7-9 with TRBJ2-5; D gene ambiguous. V lost 2 bases and J 5 bases, leaving 9 bases between the germline ends. This CDR3 has 13 residues. Germline assignment: CDR1 SEHNR and CDR2 FQNEAQ (reference sequence). The DNA of the CDR3 is TGTGCCAGCAGCTTATTCCCCTCGGAGACCCAGTACTTC. Its translation: CASSLFPSETQYF.

This clone was counted once. The rearrangement links TRBV14 to TRBJ1-1; no reliable D call. The CDR3 spans 15 residues. Germline V lookup: CDR1 SGHDN, CDR2 FVKESK. V shed 0 bases and J shed 0 bases, with 8 bases lying between them. CDR3 nucleotide sequence: TGTGCCAGCAGCCAAGAGTACGGAATGAACACTGAAGCTTTCTTT. It codes for CASSQEYGMNTEAFF. The full variable domain, completed using reference TRBV14 and TRBJ1-1, is EAGVTQFPSHSVIEKGQTVTLRCDPISGHDNLYWYRRVMGKEIKFLLHFVKESKQDESGMPNNRFLAERTGGTYSTLKVQPAELEDSGVYFCASSQEYGMNTEAFFGQGTRLTVV.

The rearrangement uses TRBV2 and TRBJ2-1; 12 nucleotides align to TRBD2. The J segment lost 3 bases and the V segment lost 8 bases, leaving 5 bases of the junction unmatched. The germline CDR1 and CDR2 sequences are SNHLY and FYNNEI. This CDR3 region has 15 residues. CDR3 amino acids: CASGGLAGNYNEQFF. The CDR3 DNA is TGTGCCAGCGGAGGACTAGCGGGAAACTACAATGAGCAGTTCTTC.

The rearrangement links TRBV28 to TRBJ2-5; D remains ambiguous. The J call is in doubt because the DNA end fits TRBJ2-7 better. Looked up from germline, CDR1 is MDHEN and CDR2 is SYDVKM. This CDR3 has 11 amino acids. The CDR3 sequence: CASSSFDEQYF. The CDR3 DNA reads as TGTGCCAGCAGTTCGTTTGACGAGCAGTACTTC.

The chain carries TRBV19 and TRBJ2-3; the D gene is possibly TRBD2 (6 bases). The CDR3 consists of 16 residues. CDR1 is LNHDA and CDR2 is SQIVND in the germline V gene (reference sequence). V lost 0 bases, J lost 0 bases, and 10 bases lay in between. The CDR3: CASSIEGDSSTDTQYF. Here the CDR3 DNA reads TGTGCCAGTAGTATAGAGGGGGACTCTAGCACAGATACGCAGTATTTT.

This chain uses TRBV5-1 with TRBJ2-7; maybe TRBD2 (5 bases). Germline values: CDR1 SGHRS, CDR2 YFSETQ. The CDR3 spans 14 residues. Trimming pared 2 bases from V and 6 bases from J, leaving 15 bases between. The CDR3 loop is CASSFRTPTPEQYF. For the CDR3, the DNA is TGCGCCAGCAGCTTTCGGACTCCAACTCCCGAGCAGTACTTC.

V is TRBV7-9 and J is TRBJ2-7; 8 bases line up with TRBD2. The CDR3 consists of 17 residues. Germline assignment: CDR1 SEHNR and CDR2 FQNEAQ (reference sequence). Trimming cost V 1 base and J 3 bases; bases outside gene matches: 11. The CDR3: CASSLVGVAGPHYEQYF. The DNA of the CDR3 is TGTGCCAGCAGCTTAGTTGGGGTAGCGGGGCCTCACTACGAGCAGTACTTC.

J is TRBJ1-5 and V is TRBV19; D may be TRBD1 (5 bases). From germline, CDR1 is LNHDA and CDR2 SQIVND (reference sequence). This CDR3 has 17 residues. The V and J ends lost 3 bases and 6 bases respectively, with 21 bases between them. The CDR3 loop reads CASSIGRGGRIGQPQHF. The DNA for the CDR3 is TGTGCCAGTAGTATTGGACGCGGGGGAAGAATCGGTCAGCCCCAGCATTTT.

The rearrangement joins TRBV7-9 to TRBJ1-5, with D maybe TRBD1 (5 bases). Germline values: CDR1 SEHNR, CDR2 FQNEAQ (reference sequence). Trimming stripped 4 bases from V and 8 bases from J, with 15 bases between. CDR3 length equals 14 residues. In DNA form, the CDR3 reads TGTGCCAGCAGCTCATCACAGGTTTTGAAGCCCCAGCATTTT. This sequence encodes CASSSSQVLKPQHF.

The chain is built from TRBV5-1 and TRBJ2-1; 12 nucleotides agree with TRBD1. The CDR3 has 15 amino acids. The germline CDR1 and CDR2 sequences are SGHRS and YFSETQ. Unmatched junction bases numbered 7, after V lost 3 bases and J lost 9 bases. The CDR3 sequence is CASSSQGQGAIEQFF. The CDR3 DNA reads as TGCGCCAGCAGCTCTCAGGGACAGGGGGCGATTGAGCAGTTCTTC.

V usage is TRBV28 and J usage is TRBJ2-3; D is possibly TRBD1 (6 bases). Looked up from germline, CDR1 is MDHEN and CDR2 is SYDVKM. Trimming took off 5 bases at V and 2 bases at J, with 17 bases between the two ends. The CDR3 length is 16 residues. For the CDR3, the DNA is TGTGCCAGCAGTCCCGAGGGGGTGGGGCCCACAGATACGCAGTATTTT. This encodes CASSPEGVGPTDTQYF.

The CDR3 is CASSLPGLGSRRTEAFF. Here the CDR3 DNA reads TGTGCCAGCAGCCTACCAGGTCTAGGGAGCCGAAGGACTGAAGCTTTCTTT. The genes are TRBV7-9 and TRBJ1-1; D remains unclear. Germline values: CDR1 SEHNR, CDR2 FQNEAQ (reference sequence). Trimming removed 5 bases at V and 5 bases at J, with 24 bases between. The CDR3 consists of 17 residues.

The V gene is TRBV7-8, the J gene TRBJ2-6; tentative D call: TRBD1 (5 bases). This CDR3 contains 16 residues. V lost 1 base and J 0 bases, leaving 7 bases between the germline ends. Germline V CDR1 and CDR2: SGHVS, FQNEAQ. CDR3 DNA sequence: TGTGCCAGCAGCTTAGGTCAGGGCTCTGGGGCCAACGTCCTGACTTTC. As protein: CASSLGQGSGANVLTF.

J is TRBJ1-6 and V is TRBV7-6, with a weak D call TRBD1 (5 bases). V lost 4 bases and J lost 6, with 7 bases in between. The CDR3 extends over 13 amino acids. Germline V CDR1 and CDR2: SGHVS, FNYEAQ. CDR3 loop: CASSSGLNSPLHF. CDR3 nucleotide sequence: TGTGCCAGCAGCTCGGGGCTTAATTCACCCCTCCACTTT.

The chain is built from TRBV18 and TRBJ2-5, with 8 nucleotides matching TRBD1. CDR1 and CDR2 from the germline V gene are KGHSH and LQKENI. The CDR3 has 13 amino acids. The trim removed 6 bases at V and 5 bases at J, leaving 5 bases unmatched. CDR3 bases: TGTGCCAGCTCGCAGGGGGCGCGGGAGACCCAGTACTTC. It encodes CASSQGARETQYF.

The gene calls are TRBV10-3 and TRBJ2-5; 8 bases fit TRBD1. The CDR3 loop spans 14 amino acids. V was clipped by 6 bases and J by 5 bases; unmatched bases: 8. In germline, CDR1 is ENHRY, CDR2 SYGVKD. DNA for the CDR3: TGTGCCATCAGGACGGACAGGGCAGGCGAGACCCAGTACTTC. Its translation is CAIRTDRAGETQYF.

The V call is TRBV9, the J call TRBJ1-2; D gene ambiguous. V lost 6 bases, J lost 6 bases, and 21 bases lay in between. The CDR3 consists of 15 residues. Germline values: CDR1 SGDLS, CDR2 YYNGEE. As DNA, the CDR3 is TGTGCCAGCAACAGAGACACAATGAGATCGGATGGCTACACCTTC. Encoded protein: CASNRDTMRSDGYTF.

The genes are TRBV5-4 and TRBJ1-1, with 7 bases lining up with TRBD1. The CDR3 totals 14 residues. From germline, CDR1 is SGHNT and CDR2 YYREEE (reference sequence). The ends lost 4 bases at V and 8 bases at J; junction bases unmatched: 11. Here the CDR3 DNA reads TGTGCCAGCAGCCAGGTACAGGGGACCGTGGAAGCTTTCTTT. Amino acids: CASSQVQGTVEAFF.